This is a list of T cell receptor beta chains from one sample in a study of follicular helper T cells after annual influenza vaccination. Assay: immunoSEQ multiplex PCR; the TCRdb copy retains only in-frame clones and omits some. In the table there are over a thousand clones, roughly 69% of which are singletons. This material consisted of CXCR5+ CD38+ circulating T follicular helper cells from blood, taken 7 days after influenza vaccination. The receptors shown here come from an adult who received the influenza vaccine. CDR3s leave out the opening cysteine and the closing phenylalanine or tryptophan.

j_call	v_call	cdr3_aa
TRBJ1-2	TRBV6-1	ASSKGRGYGYT
TRBJ2-5	TRBV6-1	ASSGVETQY
TRBJ2-7	TRBV11-2	ASSFGDRFYEQY
TRBJ2-7	TRBV5-3	ARSFLGASDYEQY
TRBJ2-6	TRBV5-1	ASSPRDRGTGANVLT
TRBJ1-4	TRBV27	ASSFWGEKLF
TRBJ2-5	TRBV5-1	ASSLLAGRVETQY
TRBJ2-7	TRBV9	ASSVGTVYEQY
TRBJ2-4	TRBV6-6	ASTLGGPKNIQY
TRBJ1-1	TRBV2	ASGTGVGNTEAF
TRBJ1-1	TRBV9	ASSEQGIYTEAF
TRBJ2-2	TRBV7-3	ASSPSGLAASTGELF
TRBJ1-4	TRBV28	ASSSGGGGNEKLF
TRBJ2-2	TRBV14	ASRQGLTGELF
TRBJ2-2	TRBV9	ASSPGGLNTGELF
TRBJ2-7	TRBV29-1	SVFGLAPRGNEQY
TRBJ1-2	TRBV27	ASRKEQGAGYT
TRBJ2-2	TRBV27	ASSLDLYTGELF
TRBJ2-6	TRBV28	ASSPRLLRAQSSGANVLT
TRBJ1-1	TRBV19	ASAAPDTEAF
TRBJ1-5	TRBV7-8	ASSPRMVGGNQPQH
TRBJ2-7	TRBV6-1	ASRDLENEQY
TRBJ2-7	TRBV7-3	ASSLFPEDEQY
TRBJ2-1	TRBV7-9	ASSLRAEQF
TRBJ2-7	TRBV11-3	ASSLDGYEQY
TRBJ2-7	TRBV19	ASSIAGSSYEQY
TRBJ2-2	TRBV2	ASKGVINTGELF
TRBJ2-5	TRBV18	ASSRGEQETQY
TRBJ2-3	TRBV27	ASSSARFDTDTQY
TRBJ2-1	TRBV14	ASSFGTSGVGEQF
TRBJ2-5	TRBV14	ASSQVGGGGGETQY
TRBJ1-3	TRBV5-1	ASRKQGTGNTIY
TRBJ2-1	TRBV29-1	SVEWRGSYNEQF
TRBJ1-4	TRBV7-2	ASSLVQRVDEKLF
TRBJ2-1	TRBV11-2	ASSDTTGGNEQF
TRBJ1-1	TRBV6-1	ASVGYTEAF
TRBJ1-5	TRBV7-2	ASSLGTGFQPQH
TRBJ1-2	TRBV27	ASSLPRSGYT
TRBJ2-1	TRBV30	AWSTGATYNEQF
TRBJ1-4	TRBV7-9	ASSLGSTATNEKLF
TRBJ1-5	TRBV27	ASTSRPNQPQH
TRBJ1-1	TRBV6-9	ASVGYTEAF
TRBJ1-1	TRBV5-1	ASSLQENTEAF
TRBJ2-2	TRBV5-1	ASSLAYRGGTGELF
TRBJ2-7	TRBV29-1	SVKRSSYEQY
TRBJ2-5	TRBV29-1	SVERVREETQY
TRBJ1-2	TRBV20-1	SAGGDYGYT
TRBJ2-7	TRBV28	ASSLESYEQY
TRBJ2-3	TRBV30	AWSRGATDTQY